This TCR beta chain appears in the sequencing data of a study of T cell responses to AZD1222 COVID-19 vaccine. Clones were sequenced by immunoSEQ multiplex PCR, and TCRdb holds only the in-frame ones, with some missing. The sample contains about 120,000 clones, about nine tenths of which appear only once. This clone was recorded only once. The sequences come from peripheral blood, collected on day 0 of AZD1222 vaccination. The receptor was isolated from an adult in good health.

The CDR3 DNA sequence: TGTGCCACCCCGGACAGGGCTAGCGGGAGGGCTAAGAGCTCCTACGAGCAGTACTTC. As protein: CATPDRASGRAKSSYEQYF. The chain combines TRBV24-1 with TRBJ2-7, with 12 bases matching TRBD2. V lost 9 bases and J lost 0; bases outside the gene matches: 17. This CDR3 region has 19 residues. Germline assignment: CDR1 KGHDR and CDR2 SFDVKD.